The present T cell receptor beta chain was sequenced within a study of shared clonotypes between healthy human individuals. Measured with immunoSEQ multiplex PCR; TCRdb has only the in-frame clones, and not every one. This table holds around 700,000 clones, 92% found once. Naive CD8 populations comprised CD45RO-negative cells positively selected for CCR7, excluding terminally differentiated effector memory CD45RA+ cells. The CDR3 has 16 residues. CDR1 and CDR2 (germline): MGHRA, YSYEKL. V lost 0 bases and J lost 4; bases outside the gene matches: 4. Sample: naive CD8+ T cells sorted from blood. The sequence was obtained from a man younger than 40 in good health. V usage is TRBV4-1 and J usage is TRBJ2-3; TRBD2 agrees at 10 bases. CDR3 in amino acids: CASSQDPSGSPDTQYF. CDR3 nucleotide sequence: TGCGCCAGCAGCCAAGACCCTAGCGGGAGTCCAGATACGCAGTATTTT.